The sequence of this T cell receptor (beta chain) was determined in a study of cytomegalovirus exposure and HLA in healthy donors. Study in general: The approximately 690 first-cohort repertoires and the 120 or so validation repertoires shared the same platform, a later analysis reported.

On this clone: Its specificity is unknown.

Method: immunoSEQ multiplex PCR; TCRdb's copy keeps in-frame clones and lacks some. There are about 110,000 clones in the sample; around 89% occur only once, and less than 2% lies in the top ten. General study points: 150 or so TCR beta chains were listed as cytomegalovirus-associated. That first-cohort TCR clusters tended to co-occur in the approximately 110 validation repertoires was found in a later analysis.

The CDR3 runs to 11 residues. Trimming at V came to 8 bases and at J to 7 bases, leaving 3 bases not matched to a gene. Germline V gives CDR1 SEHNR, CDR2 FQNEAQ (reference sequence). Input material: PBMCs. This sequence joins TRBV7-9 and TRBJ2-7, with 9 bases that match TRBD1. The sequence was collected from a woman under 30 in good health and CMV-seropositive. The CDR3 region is CASSGTGEQYF. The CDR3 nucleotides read TGTGCCAGCTCCGGGACAGGGGAGCAGTACTTC. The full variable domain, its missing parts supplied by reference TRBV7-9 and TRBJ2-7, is DTGVSQNPRHKITKRGQNVTFRCDPISEHNRLYWYRQTLGQGPEFLTYFQNEAQLEKSRLLSDRFSAERPKGSFSTLEIQRTEQGDSAMYLCASSGTGEQYFGPGTRLTVT.